The 30 T cell receptor beta chains in this list originate from one sample, sequenced in a study of T cells after yellow fever vaccination. MiXCR, run by TCRdb on the 5' RACE reads, gives a single entry per CDR3 protein. The profile shows 250,000 to 400,000 distinct CDR3 sequences, 3.5% to 4.5% of them singletons. Sequenced material: PBMCs, taken 15 days after the yellow fever booster vaccination. The receptors originated from a young man who received the YFV17D yellow fever vaccine.

This clonotype showed up just a few times. The chain employs TRBV3-1 and TRBJ1-1, with D uncertain. Germline V gene lookup returns CDR1 LGHDT and CDR2 YNNKEL (reference sequence). V dropped 1 base and J dropped 5 bases, with 8 bases sitting between them. The length of the CDR3 is 13 residues. The DNA for the CDR3 is TGTGCCAGCAGCCAAGGGTCCGGGACTGAAGCTTTCTTT. It codes for CASSQGSGTEAFF.

This clonotype was counted a few times. The rearrangement uses TRBV7-2 and TRBJ2-3; 8 bases fit TRBD2. Germline values: CDR1 SGHTA, CDR2 FQGNSA. V shed 3 bases and J 6 bases; nucleotides not matched to a gene: 8. This CDR3 has 15 residues. The CDR3 is CASSFAGGAGDTQYF. In DNA form, the CDR3 reads TGTGCCAGCAGCTTTGCCGGGGGGGCGGGGGATACGCAGTATTTT.

This clonotype came up a few times. The CDR3 loop is CASSAAGTSPFSTDTQYF. The CDR3 DNA reads as TGTGCCAGCAGTGCTGCCGGGACTAGCCCCTTCAGCACAGATACGCAGTATTTT. V usage is TRBV12-3 or TRBV12-4 and J usage is TRBJ2-3; TRBD2 matches 9 bases. The CDR3 spans 18 residues. The trim removed 5 bases at V and 0 bases at J, leaving 12 bases unmatched.

The sample holds many counts of this clonotype. The chain uses TRBV7-6 and TRBJ2-1; 8 bases match TRBD1. CDR1 is SGHVS and CDR2 is FNYEAQ in the germline V gene. This CDR3 is 12 amino acids long. Trimming removed 5 bases from V and 8 bases from J; junction bases left unmatched: 2. CDR3 nucleotide sequence: TGTGCCAGCAGCGCGGACAGGGATGAGCAGTTCTTC. Its protein is CASSADRDEQFF.

This clonotype was recorded at least ten times. The V call is TRBV7-3, the J call TRBJ1-1; TRBD1 might be the D (5 bases). The CDR3 covers 13 residues. The V and J ends lost 6 bases and 6 bases respectively, with 14 bases between them. Germline lookup yields CDR1 SGHTA and CDR2 FQGTGA. CDR3: CASSPNGGPEAFF. CDR3 in DNA: TGTGCCAGCAGTCCAAACGGGGGACCTGAAGCTTTCTTT.

This clonotype has just a few counts. The J gene is TRBJ1-2, the V gene TRBV7-9, with no clear D. This CDR3 has 13 amino acids. V dropped 2 bases and J dropped 4 bases, with 8 bases sitting between them. The germline V gene has CDR1 SEHNR and CDR2 FQNEAQ (reference sequence). CDR3 bases: TGTGCCAGCAGCTTACGGCAATCCTATGGCTACACCTTC. The encoded protein is CASSLRQSYGYTF. Together with reference TRBV7-9 and TRBJ1-2, the CDR3 gives the full variable domain: DTGVSQNPRHKITKRGQNVTFRCDPISEHNRLYWYRQTLGQGPEFLTYFQNEAQLEKSRLLSDRFSAERPKGSFSTLEIQRTEQGDSAMYLCASSLRQSYGYTFGSGTRLTVV.

The chain couples TRBV6-5 to TRBJ2-7; D may correspond to TRBD1 or TRBD2 (6 bases each). Trimming pared 0 bases from V and 4 bases from J, leaving 13 bases between. The CDR3 totals 15 residues. The germline V gene encodes CDR1 MNHEY and CDR2 SVGAGI. The CDR3 reads CASSYSIGGQYEQYV. The CDR3 coding sequence is TGTGCCAGCAGTTACTCGATTGGGGGGCAGTACGAGCAGTACGTC.

This clonotype was observed many times. V usage is TRBV7-2 and J usage is TRBJ1-1; D uncertain. Germline CDR1 is SGHTA and CDR2 is FQGNSA. V shed 2 bases and J shed 2 bases, with 9 bases lying between them. The CDR3 runs 14 residues. The CDR3 DNA reads as TGTGCCAGCAGCTTATTATTTATTAACACTGAAGCTTTCTTT. Protein product: CASSLLFINTEAFF.

This clonotype was recorded a few times. V is TRBV28 and J is TRBJ2-4; D not certain. The germline V gene has CDR1 MDHEN and CDR2 SYDVKM. The CDR3 length is 13 residues. V was trimmed by 8 bases and J by 3 bases, leaving 11 bases between them. CDR3 bases: TGTGCCAGCCTATCACGCCGCAAAAACATTCAGTACTTC. It codes for CASLSRRKNIQYF.

The V and J genes are TRBV15 and TRBJ1-3; D is ambiguous. The V end lost 5 bases, the J end lost 0 bases, and 17 bases lay between the germline ends. The germline V gene encodes CDR1 LNHNV and CDR2 YYDKDF (reference sequence). There are 17 residues in the CDR3. Written as DNA, the CDR3 is TGTGCCACCAGCGGGTACCAAGCTTCGACCTCTGGAAACACCATATATTTT. Its protein is CATSGYQASTSGNTIYF.

This clonotype was detected a few times. V and J are TRBV7-2 and TRBJ2-3; 8 bases map to TRBD2. The CDR3 totals 20 residues. V trimming: 5 bases; J trimming: 0 bases; junction bases outside the gene matches: 19. The germline V gene has CDR1 SGHTA and CDR2 FQGNSA. This chain's CDR3 is CASSPRKGFSGVLSTDTQYF. The CDR3, as DNA: TGTGCCAGCAGCCCCCGCAAAGGGTTTAGCGGGGTCCTCAGCACAGATACGCAGTATTTT.

This clonotype turned up a few times. The V call is TRBV5-1, the J call TRBJ1-1; D is uncertain. Germline values: CDR1 SGHRS, CDR2 YFSETQ. The CDR3 totals 13 residues. Trimming removed 4 bases from V and 7 bases from J, with 14 bases in between. This CDR3 reads CASSIDSAGEAFF. The CDR3 DNA sequence: TGCGCCAGCAGCATCGATTCGGCGGGTGAAGCTTTCTTT.

V and J are TRBV7-7 and TRBJ2-5; 10 nucleotides line up with TRBD1. V dropped 4 bases and J dropped 8; count of bases not matched to a gene: 10. This CDR3 comprises 15 residues. Germline loops: CDR1 SSHAT, CDR2 FNYEAQ (reference sequence). CDR3 in amino acids: CASSYRPRDRGTQYF. The CDR3, as DNA: TGTGCCAGCAGCTACCGACCCCGGGACAGGGGAACCCAGTACTTC.

This sequence joins TRBV18 and TRBJ1-1, with a weak D call TRBD1 (5 bases). Germline CDR1 is KGHSH and CDR2 is LQKENI. The CDR3 loop spans 13 amino acids. The ends were cut back, 8 bases at V and 1 base at J, with 11 bases in the middle. The CDR3 DNA follows: TGTGCCAGCGCCCAGGACACGAACACTGAAGCTTTCTTT. This translates into CASAQDTNTEAFF.

This clonotype was seen many times. The rearrangement links TRBV7-3 to TRBJ1-2, with 7 bases fitting TRBD1. J lost 8 bases, V lost 4 bases, and 7 bases had no gene match. CDR1 SGHTA and CDR2 FQGTGA come from the germline V gene. The CDR3 is made up of 13 amino acids. The CDR3 coding sequence is TGTGCCAGCAGCTCGGACAGGACGCGGGGCTACACCTTC. Protein product: CASSSDRTRGYTF.

A word on this clonotype: Its ends do not fully match the called genes, so a read error is possible. This chain connects TRBV3-1 to TRBJ2-2; D may be TRBD2 (6 bases). The CDR3 has 13 residues. CDR1 and CDR2 from the germline V gene are LGHDT and YNNKEL (reference sequence). CDR3: CASSPGGAGELIF. The CDR3 DNA reads as TGTGCCAGCAGCCCCGGGGGAGCCGGGGAGCTGATTTTT.

This clonotype was found many times. V gene TRBV5-1 combines with J gene TRBJ2-1; 9 bases agree with TRBD1. Germline V CDR1 and CDR2: SGHRS, YFSETQ. This CDR3 is built from 19 residues. The trim removed 1 base at V and 7 bases at J, leaving 18 bases unmatched. CDR3 amino acids: CASSLPEEPGQGLENEQFF. The CDR3 DNA reads as TGCGCCAGCAGCTTGCCGGAAGAACCGGGACAGGGTTTAGAGAATGAGCAGTTCTTC.

This clonotype was observed at least ten times. This chain joins TRBV29-1 and TRBJ1-2; D ambiguous. CDR3 length: 11 residues. Trimming took 5 bases from V and 2 from J, leaving 6 bases between them. The germline V gene has CDR1 SQVTM and CDR2 ANQGSEA. CDR3 bases: TGCAGCGTTCTCCTCAACTATGGCTACACCTTC. Translation: CSVLLNYGYTF.

This clonotype was picked up a small number of times. This chain uses TRBV5-6 with TRBJ2-3; TRBD1 might be the D (5 bases). Trimming left V 5 bases short and J 4 bases short, with 23 bases between. Germline lookup yields CDR1 SGHDT and CDR2 YYEEEE. The length of the CDR3 is 17 residues. For the CDR3, the DNA is TGTGCCAGCAGGTGGGGCGTCAGGTTCGGTATGTCAGATACGCAGTATTTT. Translated: CASRWGVRFGMSDTQYF.

This clonotype was picked up a small number of times. The chain links TRBV3-1 to TRBJ1-2; D is possibly TRBD1 (6 bases). Germline V gives CDR1 LGHDT, CDR2 YNNKEL (reference sequence). The CDR3 loop spans 14 amino acids. Trimming pared 2 bases from V and 1 base from J, leaving 8 bases between. The CDR3 nucleotides read TGTGCCAGCAGCCAACCGGACAGTAACTATGGCTACACCTTC. Translation: CASSQPDSNYGYTF.

This clonotype was seen more than once but under ten times. The V call is TRBV19, the J call TRBJ1-1, with D maybe TRBD1 (5 bases). Trimming stripped 0 bases from V and 6 bases from J, with 20 bases between. CDR3 length equals 17 residues. Germline V gives CDR1 LNHDA, CDR2 SQIVND (reference sequence). CDR3 nucleotide sequence: TGTGCCAGTAGTATAGATCTATTTGGGGGAGGTTCGGCTGAAGCTTTCTTT. Its protein product is CASSIDLFGGGSAEAFF.

This rearrangement joins TRBV10-3 to TRBJ1-2; a weak D match, TRBD1 (5 bases). V dropped 3 bases and J dropped 3 bases, with 14 bases sitting between them. Germline V gives CDR1 ENHRY, CDR2 SYGVKD. This CDR3 is built from 15 residues. The CDR3 loop is CAISDSRGIDYGYTF. Written as DNA, the CDR3 is TGTGCCATCAGTGATTCGCGGGGCATCGACTATGGCTACACCTTC.

In this sample, this clonotype turned up many times. V usage is TRBV5-6 and J usage is TRBJ2-5; D remains unclear. V was cut by 3 bases and J by 2 bases, with 11 bases left in between. The CDR3 runs to 14 residues. The germline CDR1 and CDR2 sequences are SGHDT and YYEEEE. The CDR3 spells CASSYGLSQETQYF. The CDR3 DNA reads TGTGCCAGCAGCTATGGGCTCTCACAAGAGACCCAGTACTTC.

This clonotype was seen a few times. V and J are TRBV7-9 and TRBJ1-1; D might be TRBD1 (6 bases). The V end lost 5 bases, the J end lost 5 bases, and 18 bases lay between the germline ends. Germline V gene data show CDR1 as SEHNR and CDR2 as FQNEAQ (reference sequence). CDR3 length: 15 residues. The CDR3 coding sequence is TGTGCCAGCAGCGCCGACAGGACCGGCTATACTGAAGCTTTCTTT. It specifies CASSADRTGYTEAFF.

The sample holds many counts of this clonotype. V gene TRBV29-1 combines with J gene TRBJ1-3; D uncertain. The CDR3 is 14 amino acids. CDR1 and CDR2 from the germline V gene are SQVTM and ANQGSEA. The ends were cut back, 2 bases at V and 0 bases at J, with 8 bases in the middle. CDR3 coding DNA: TGCAGCGTTGAAAGGGCAAGCTCTGGAAACACCATATATTTT. It yields the protein CSVERASSGNTIYF.

This chain connects TRBV3-1 to TRBJ1-3; a possible D gene is TRBD1 (6 bases). CDR1 and CDR2 (germline): LGHDT, YNNKEL (reference sequence). The CDR3 is 15 amino acids. V shed 5 bases and J shed 4 bases, with 15 bases lying between them. The CDR3 sequence: CASSRGKGPGNTIYF. The CDR3 nucleotides are TGTGCCAGCAGCAGGGGGAAGGGGCCCGGAAACACCATATATTTT.

A few counts support this clonotype. CDR3 loop: CASNLRASPLHF. The CDR3 bases are TGTGCCAGCAACCTCAGGGCTTCACCCCTCCACTTT. V gene TRBV2 combines with J gene TRBJ1-6, with D possibly matching TRBD1 (5 bases). CDR1 SNHLY and CDR2 FYNNEI come from the germline V gene. The CDR3 is 12 amino acids. V shed 7 bases and J shed 9 bases, with 10 bases lying between them.

This clonotype was observed many times. The rearrangement uses TRBV7-2 and TRBJ2-7, with TRBD1 matching 9 bases. Germline V gene data show CDR1 as SGHTA and CDR2 as FQGNSA. With 1 base clipped from V and 5 bases from J, the junction kept 6 bases outside the gene matches. The CDR3 has 15 amino acids. The CDR3, as DNA: TGTGCCAGCAGCTTAGTTGGGGACAGGGCAGACGAGCAGTACTTC. Protein sequence: CASSLVGDRADEQYF.

This clonotype came up many times. The chain's CDR3 is CSAQTDYSNQPQHF. The CDR3 DNA reads as TGCAGTGCCCAGACCGATTATAGCAATCAGCCCCAGCATTTT. The chain is built from TRBV20-1 and TRBJ1-5; D call uncertain. V lost 6 bases, J lost 0 bases, and 12 bases lay in between. The CDR3 runs to 14 residues. Germline V lookup: CDR1 DFQATT, CDR2 SNEGSKA (reference sequence).

This clonotype was seen many times. The chain links TRBV5-1 to TRBJ1-2; the D gene is possibly TRBD1 (5 bases). CDR3 length equals 13 residues. Deletions cut 2 bases from V and 6 bases from J, with 11 bases between. Germline lookup yields CDR1 SGHRS and CDR2 YFSETQ. The CDR3 nucleotides are TGCGCCAGCAGCTTCCCGCAGGGAGATGGCTACACCTTC. Its translation: CASSFPQGDGYTF. Using reference TRBV5-1 and TRBJ1-2 for the parts outside the CDR3, the full variable domain is KAGVTQTPRYLIKTRGQQVTLSCSPISGHRSVSWYQQTPGQGLQFLFEYFSETQRNKGNFPGRFSGRQFSNSRSEMNVSTLELGDSALYLCASSFPQGDGYTFGSGTRLTVV.